The following is a T cell receptor beta chain sequence with its context. This CDR3 is built from 14 residues. The V and J ends lost 1 base and 4 bases respectively, with 11 bases between them. From germline, CDR1 is LGHNA and CDR2 YSLEER. TCRdb keeps only in-frame clones here, not all; method: immunoSEQ multiplex PCR. Here the sample spans 400,000 to 550,000 clones, roughly 85% being singletons. Participant-reported clinical history was the basis for cohort assignment. These data belong to a study of blood T cell repertoires in COVID-19. As for the study in general: The United States, Italy and Spain provided the acute and convalescent COVID-19 samples. From T cells, B-cell-depleted T cells, or PBMCs came the material, which was cDNA or gDNA.

Specimen: PBMCs or T cells enriched from blood (not recorded which). The TCR comes from a woman between 18 and 30 years old with acute COVID-19. The chain is built from TRBV4-3 and TRBJ2-7; no clear D. CDR3 region: CASSQAPGLYEQYF. The CDR3 coding sequence is TGCGCCAGCAGCCAAGCCCCGGGTTTATACGAGCAGTACTTC.